The 22 T cell receptor beta chains given below trace back to one sample, sequenced in a study of T-cell memory formation after mild COVID-19. Using its own MiXCR run on the 5' RACE reads, TCRdb lists one record per CDR3 protein. The repertoire consists of 400,000 to 500,000 distinct CDR3 sequences, with over 15% occurring once and the leading ten covering roughly 21%. The sequencing input was PBMCs or a T cell subset sorted from them (not recorded which). The receptors shown here come from a man aged 18 to 35 who had mild COVID-19 (a few samples of this study predate the infection). Cell type and time point are not known.

This clonotype was observed a few times. The V and J genes are TRBV2 and TRBJ1-5; TRBD1 aligns across 8 bases. V trimming: 7 bases; J trimming: 5 bases; junction bases outside the gene matches: 4. The CDR3 covers 13 residues. The V gene's germline CDR1 is SNHLY and CDR2 FYNNEI. The CDR3: CASNSGGDQPQHF. The CDR3 DNA follows: TGTGCCAGCAACTCAGGGGGCGATCAGCCCCAGCATTTT. Drawing the rest from reference TRBV2 and TRBJ1-5, the complete variable domain is EPEVTQTPSHQVTQMGQEVILRCVPISNHLYFYWYRQILGQKVEFLVSFYNNEISEKSEIFDDQFSVERPDGSNFTLKIRSTKLEDSAMYFCASNSGGDQPQHFGDGTRLSIL.

This clonotype showed up just a few times. V and J are TRBV21-1 and TRBJ2-2; the D call of TRBD2 is as the table states it, not checked on the DNA. TRBV21-1 is assigned pseudogene status. The CDR3 has 19 amino acids. The CDR3 DNA reads TGTGCCAGCAGCAAAGCGCGACTAGCGGGGGGAGAGAACACCGGGGAGCTGTTTTTT. It encodes CASSKARLAGGENTGELFF.

The rearrangement joins TRBV7-2 to TRBJ2-3, with TRBD1 as a possible D gene (6 bases). The V gene's germline CDR1 is SGHTA and CDR2 FQGNSA. The CDR3 is 13 amino acids. V was pared by 4 bases and J by 5 bases, with 10 bases between. Here the CDR3 reads CASSSTGRDTQYF. DNA for the CDR3: TGTGCCAGCAGCTCGACAGGAAGAGATACGCAGTATTTT.

The chain links TRBV19 to TRBJ2-4; perhaps TRBD1 as D (6 bases). V gave up 7 bases and J gave up 0 bases, with 13 bases separating them. Germline lookup yields CDR1 LNHDA and CDR2 SQIVND (reference sequence). CDR3 length equals 15 residues. CDR3 sequence: CASTDRTLAKNIQYF. CDR3 coding DNA: TGTGCCAGTACCGACAGGACCCTAGCCAAAAACATTCAGTACTTC.

In its sample, this clonotype was seen a few times. The chain couples TRBV29-1 to TRBJ2-4, with D uncertain. The germline V gene encodes CDR1 SQVTM and CDR2 ANQGSEA. The CDR3 extends over 14 amino acids. Trimming removed 7 bases from V and 0 bases from J, with 13 bases in between. The CDR3 sequence is CSARAELAKNIQYF. The CDR3 DNA is TGCAGCGCCCGGGCCGAGTTAGCCAAAAACATTCAGTACTTC.

The rearrangement uses TRBV5-1 and TRBJ2-4; D remains unclear. Germline CDR1 reads SGHRS; CDR2 reads YFSETQ. The CDR3 is 14 residues long. V was pared by 4 bases and J by 4 bases, with 12 bases between. CDR3 residues: CASSLSTPKNIQYF. CDR3 sequence (DNA): TGCGCCAGCAGCCTCTCCACACCGAAAAACATTCAGTACTTC. Combining the CDR3 with reference TRBV5-1 and TRBJ2-4 gives the whole variable domain KAGVTQTPRYLIKTRGQQVTLSCSPISGHRSVSWYQQTPGQGLQFLFEYFSETQRNKGNFPGRFSGRQFSNSRSEMNVSTLELGDSALYLCASSLSTPKNIQYFGAGTRLSVL.

This clonotype was seen only a few times. This sequence joins TRBV4-1 and TRBJ1-2; no clear D. This CDR3 has 17 residues. CDR1 is MGHRA, CDR2 YSYEKL, per germline. V lost 0 bases, J lost 1 base, and 15 bases lay in between. CDR3 residues: CASSQEYSPGINYGYTF. CDR3 bases: TGCGCCAGCAGCCAAGAGTACAGTCCGGGGATTAACTATGGCTACACCTTC.

The sample holds many counts of this clonotype. The chain is built from TRBV11-2 and TRBJ1-2; TRBD1 is a possible D gene (5 bases). V lost 4 bases, J lost 0 bases, and 15 bases lay in between. The CDR3 has 16 residues. Germline CDR1 is SGHAT and CDR2 is FQNNGV. The DNA of the CDR3 is TGTGCCAGCAGCTCCCCCCCCAGGGCGCCTAACTATGGCTACACCTTC. The encoded protein is CASSSPPRAPNYGYTF.

The chain recombines TRBV29-1 with TRBJ2-1; D gene unclear. Per germline, CDR1 SQVTM and CDR2 ANQGSEA. The CDR3 has 10 residues. Trimming pared 4 bases from V and 8 bases from J, leaving 6 bases between. This CDR3 is CSVGPDEQFF. The DNA of the CDR3 is TGCAGCGTTGGACCGGATGAGCAGTTCTTC.

This clonotype was detected ten times or more. This chain links TRBV7-9 with TRBJ1-1, with 7 bases fitting TRBD1. This CDR3 has 13 amino acids. The J segment lost 5 bases and the V segment lost 6 bases, leaving 6 bases of the junction unmatched. CDR1 and CDR2 (germline): SEHNR, FQNEAQ (reference sequence). The DNA of the CDR3 is TGTGCCAGCAGTCATGACAGGGTAACTGAAGCTTTCTTT. The encoded protein is CASSHDRVTEAFF.

This clonotype was recorded a few times. The CDR3: CASSQESWLADHNTGELFF. For the CDR3, the DNA is TGCGCCAGCAGCCAAGAGAGTTGGCTAGCGGATCATAACACCGGGGAGCTGTTTTTT. This rearrangement joins TRBV4-1 to TRBJ2-2; 7 bases agree with TRBD2. Germline lookup yields CDR1 MGHRA and CDR2 YSYEKL. The CDR3 consists of 19 residues. Trimming took 0 bases from V and 2 from J; bases not matched to a gene: 12.

This clonotype was counted a few times. Here the CDR3 reads CASSLGAAGQGADTQYF. The CDR3 DNA sequence: TGTGCCAGCAGCTTAGGGGCCGCGGGACAGGGTGCAGATACGCAGTATTTT. This rearrangement joins TRBV7-8 to TRBJ2-3; TRBD1 matches at 9 bases. Per germline, CDR1 SGHVS and CDR2 FQNEAQ. The CDR3 consists of 17 residues. The ends lost 1 base at V and 4 bases at J; junction bases unmatched: 9.

The rearrangement links TRBV7-2 to TRBJ2-4; D remains unclear. This CDR3 region has 17 residues. Looked up from germline, CDR1 is SGHTA and CDR2 is FQGNSA. V lost 2 bases to trimming and J lost 0 bases, with 14 bases between them. Written as DNA, the CDR3 is TGTGCCAGCAGCTTAATGCCCCCCGGCGGAGCCAAAAACATTCAGTACTTC. Its protein is CASSLMPPGGAKNIQYF.

This CDR3 is CSASGNSGYTF. The CDR3 DNA reads TGCAGTGCTAGCGGGAACAGTGGCTACACCTTC. The chain combines TRBV20-1 with TRBJ1-2; D ambiguous. Germline values: CDR1 DFQATT, CDR2 SNEGSKA (reference sequence). Trimming took 3 bases from V and 7 from J, leaving 9 bases between them. The CDR3 has 11 amino acids.

V and J are TRBV20-1 and TRBJ2-1; 9 bases map to TRBD1. The CDR3 covers 15 residues. Germline loops: CDR1 DFQATT, CDR2 SNEGSKA (reference sequence). V gave up 3 bases and J gave up 7 bases; unmatched junction bases: 10. CDR3 nucleotide sequence: TGCAGTGCTAGTTCGTACAGGGGGCGGTGGAATGAGCAGTTCTTC. Encoded protein: CSASSYRGRWNEQFF.

The V and J genes are TRBV7-9 and TRBJ2-3, with D unclear. V dropped 1 base and J dropped 2 bases, with 16 bases sitting between them. The CDR3 sequence is 17 residues long. Germline CDR1 reads SEHNR; CDR2 reads FQNEAQ (reference sequence). The CDR3 reads CASSLDFPDGATDTQYF. As DNA, the CDR3 is TGTGCCAGCAGCTTAGATTTCCCGGACGGAGCCACAGATACGCAGTATTTT.

V is TRBV5-1 and J is TRBJ1-3; D is uncertain. Trimming pared 4 bases from V and 4 bases from J, leaving 9 bases between. This CDR3 has 13 amino acids. Germline V gene sequence: CDR1 SGHRS, CDR2 YFSETQ. CDR3 amino acids: CASSIGEGNTIYF. The CDR3 DNA is TGCGCCAGCAGCATTGGGGAGGGAAACACCATATATTTT.

The V call is TRBV9, the J call TRBJ2-5; the match to TRBD1 covers 9 bases. There are 19 residues in the CDR3. Germline CDR1 reads SGDLS; CDR2 reads YYNGEE. Unmatched junction bases numbered 21, after V lost 4 bases and J lost 5 bases. This chain's CDR3 is CASSPRGFKTGGGVETQYF. CDR3 DNA: TGTGCCAGCAGCCCGAGGGGCTTTAAGACAGGGGGTGGGGTGGAGACCCAGTACTTC.

V usage is TRBV11-3 and J usage is TRBJ2-1; weak D call: TRBD1 (6 bases). This CDR3 has 15 residues. The germline V gene encodes CDR1 SGHNT and CDR2 YENEEA. V lost 5 bases and J 9 bases, leaving 20 bases between the germline ends. CDR3 nucleotide sequence: TGTGCCAGCAGCCCAACCACAGGGATCAGGAGTGAGCAGTTCTTC. It specifies CASSPTTGIRSEQFF.

J is TRBJ1-2 and V is TRBV7-2, with D perhaps matching TRBD1 (6 bases). Trimming stripped 4 bases from V and 0 bases from J, with 15 bases between. The CDR3 is 16 residues long. CDR1 SGHTA and CDR2 FQGNSA come from the germline V gene. CDR3 nucleotide sequence: TGTGCCAGCAGCTACCCAAGGGGGGATTCTAACTATGGCTACACCTTC. Its protein is CASSYPRGDSNYGYTF.

V usage is TRBV4-3 and J usage is TRBJ2-3; no reliable D call. Trimming stripped 0 bases from V and 0 bases from J, with 7 bases between. This CDR3 has 15 amino acids. From germline, CDR1 is LGHNA and CDR2 YSLEER. The CDR3 DNA reads as TGCGCCAGCAGCCAAGATCCCCGGAGCACAGATACGCAGTATTTT. Translated: CASSQDPRSTDTQYF.

This clonotype was observed many times. The J gene is TRBJ1-1, the V gene TRBV5-4, with D unresolved. This CDR3 has 12 amino acids. The V and J ends lost 2 bases and 3 bases respectively, with 5 bases between them. The germline gives CDR1 SGHNT, CDR2 YYREEE (reference sequence). The CDR3 region is CASSFGDTEAFF. As DNA, the CDR3 is TGTGCCAGCAGCTTTGGCGACACTGAAGCTTTCTTT.